The T cell receptor beta chain under discussion was sequenced for a study of breast tumors, draining lymph nodes, adjacent tissues. TCRdb reanalysed the multiplex PCR reads using MiXCR and keeps one entry per CDR3 protein. The top ten hold more than 8% of the sample, which has over 70,000 distinct CDR3 sequences, roughly 30% seen once. Study-level points and caveats: Compared with basal-like, luminal-like tumors shared significantly more repertoire with nontumor tissue. Tumors had less TCR diversity than lymph nodes, more than nontumor tissue. The lymph node origin of tumor T cells was framed as consistent with a hypothesis, not demonstrated. Findings are consistent with lymph node origin and intratumoral expansion of most tumor T cells.

The CDR3 length is 14 residues. V lost 5 bases and J 4 bases, leaving 14 bases between the germline ends. Germline lookup yields CDR1 SGHTA and CDR2 FQGNSA. The lymph nodes were axillary draining lymph nodes from breast cancer patients. The table lists this clonotype with many counts. The antigen is not known. This TCR came from a female donor with breast cancer. Some clones in this sample may be carry-over from other donors' samples. V usage is TRBV7-2 and J usage is TRBJ1-2; no clear D. Material for sequencing was axillary lymph node tissue. CDR3 in amino acids: CASSPLGRIYGYTF. The CDR3 DNA follows: TGTGCCAGCAGCCCCCTTGGGCGGATCTATGGCTACACCTTC.